This TCR beta chain came from a study of CXCR3-negative and CXCR3-positive naive CD8 T cells. Study-wide results and caveats: Fresh PBMCs served for most assays, and CXCR3 expression fell partially after cryopreservation. Naive subsets did not differ in surface CD5, and TRB CDR3 properties served to infer TCR strength. Much lower diversity was found in memory CD8+ cells, while both naive subsets had comparably high diversity.

The study made its TRB cDNA libraries by 5' RACE, adding UMI labels. TCRdb reprocessed the 5' RACE reads; each CDR3 protein has one entry and no DNA is given. This repertoire includes approximately 56,000 distinct CDR3 sequences. This CDR3 spans 13 amino acids. Looked up from germline, CDR1 is MNHNS and CDR2 is SASEGT. Sorting yielded triplicates of more than 250,000 cells for each CD8+ T cell subset. With respect to this clonotype: The antigen remains unidentified.

This TCR was sampled from a human donor in good health. Some clones in this sample may be carry-over from other donors' samples. Input material: memory CD8+ T cells from blood. This sequence joins TRBV6-1 and TRBJ2-1; TCRdb's D gene call, TRBD2, goes unchecked for lack of DNA. This CDR3 is CASRLAEADEQFF.